A single sample is the source of the 23 T cell receptor beta chains below, sequenced in a study of CD8+ T cells in alopecia areata. Treatment in this sample: oral pan-JAK inhibitor, 5-10 mg twice daily. After isolation, RNA underwent reverse transcription to generate cDNA as the sequencing template. Assay used: immunoSEQ multiplex PCR; TCRdb lists only in-frame clones, some missing. The sample has approximately 160,000 clones, 50% to 65% seen once; the top ten hold 13% to 15%. Sequencing used CD4+ T cells sorted from blood, obtained at week 24, from a patient treated with tofacitinib. The receptors here all came from a human donor with alopecia areata.

V and J are TRBV29-1 and TRBJ1-1, with D tentatively TRBD1 (6 bases). Germline V gives CDR1 SQVTM, CDR2 ANQGSEA. V lost 6 bases, J lost 4 bases, and 12 bases lay in between. CDR3 size: 12 residues. The CDR3 here is CSVRDITTEAFF. CDR3 nucleotide sequence: TGCAGCGTAAGGGACATCACCACTGAAGCTTTCTTT.

The rearrangement uses TRBV18 and TRBJ1-1, with 8 bases lining up with TRBD1. V was clipped by 6 bases and J by 5 bases; unmatched bases: 11. CDR3 length: 15 residues. Germline CDR1 KGHSH, CDR2 LQKENI. In DNA, the CDR3 is TGTGCCAGCTCGTCACGACAGGGGCCAGGAACTGAAGCTTTCTTT. This gives the protein CASSSRQGPGTEAFF.

V usage is TRBV6-5 and J usage is TRBJ1-2, with D possibly TRBD1 on 6 matching bases. The CDR3 runs to 14 residues. V dropped 5 bases and J dropped 6 bases, with 16 bases sitting between them. Germline CDR1 reads MNHEY; CDR2 reads SVGAGI. Here the CDR3 reads CASSTQGGKDGYTF. The CDR3 DNA reads TGTGCCAGCAGTACACAGGGAGGAAAGGATGGCTACACCTTC.

The chain links TRBV2 to TRBJ2-2; the D is unclear. The CDR3 contains 15 residues. Deletions cut 0 bases from V and 7 bases from J, with 12 bases between. Germline lookup yields CDR1 SNHLY and CDR2 FYNNEI. CDR3 loop: CASSEAPASGGELFF. In DNA, the CDR3 is TGTGCCAGCAGTGAAGCCCCGGCATCTGGCGGGGAGCTGTTTTTT.

The V and J genes are TRBV4-2 and TRBJ2-4; 10 bases are a match to TRBD2. The CDR3 runs 19 residues. With V trimmed by 0 bases and J by 0 bases, 8 bases remained unmatched. Per the germline V gene, CDR1 is LGHNA and CDR2 is YNFKEQ. The CDR3: CASSQEASGGDLAKNIQYF. CDR3 DNA: TGTGCCAGCAGCCAAGAGGCCAGCGGGGGGGATCTAGCCAAAAACATTCAGTACTTC.

V usage is TRBV30 and J usage is TRBJ1-6; D unclear. There are 13 residues in the CDR3. Trimming removed 4 bases from V and 8 bases from J, with 12 bases in between. In germline, CDR1 is GTSNPN, CDR2 SVGIG (reference sequence). The CDR3 loop reads CAWTSELYSPLHF. Written as DNA, the CDR3 is TGTGCCTGGACGTCAGAATTATATTCACCCCTCCACTTT.

The CDR3 sequence: CASSARINTEAFF. CDR3 DNA sequence: TGTGCCAGCAGCGCTCGGATTAACACTGAAGCTTTCTTT. The chain recombines TRBV9 with TRBJ1-1; D gene unclear. CDR1 is SGDLS, CDR2 YYNGEE, per germline. This CDR3 spans 13 amino acids. V was cut by 3 bases and J by 2 bases, with 8 bases left in between.

The chain is built from TRBV7-8 and TRBJ1-4; D unresolved. Per germline, CDR1 SGHVS and CDR2 FQNEAQ. The CDR3 totals 16 residues. V was pared by 1 base and J by 0 bases, with 9 bases between. The CDR3: CASSLGRMATNEKLFF. CDR3 sequence (DNA): TGTGCCAGCAGCTTAGGAAGAATGGCAACTAATGAAAAACTGTTTTTT.

V is TRBV7-9 and J is TRBJ1-6, with 9 positions matching TRBD1. CDR3 length: 13 amino acids. J was trimmed by 9 bases and V by 5 bases; bases with no gene match: 2. Germline lookup yields CDR1 SEHNR and CDR2 FQNEAQ (reference sequence). CDR3 nucleotide sequence: TGTGCCAGCAGCCCGGACAGGGGTTCACCCCTCCACTTT. It specifies CASSPDRGSPLHF.

This chain joins TRBV6-5 and TRBJ2-7, with TRBD2 matching over 8 bases. The junction had 14 bases not matched to a gene; V was cut back by 7 bases and J by 6 bases. Germline V gives CDR1 MNHEY, CDR2 SVGAGI. The CDR3 is made up of 15 amino acids. CDR3 in DNA: TGTGCCAGCAAACGTAGCGGGGTTCCTGTTATCGAGCAGTACTTC. Amino acid sequence: CASKRSGVPVIEQYF.

The chain is built from TRBV30 and TRBJ1-2, with 7 bases fitting TRBD1. CDR1 and CDR2 from the germline V gene are GTSNPN and SVGIG (reference sequence). The J segment lost 4 bases and the V segment lost 4 bases, leaving 3 bases of the junction unmatched. The CDR3 covers 12 residues. CDR3 sequence reads: CAWTDRAYGYTF. DNA of the CDR3: TGTGCCTGGACCGACAGGGCCTATGGCTACACCTTC. The variable domain in full, with the rest retrieved from reference TRBV30 and TRBJ1-2, is SQTIHQWPATLVQPVGSPLSLECTVEGTSNPNLYWYRQAAGRGLQLLFYSVGIGQISSEVPQNLSASRPQDRQFILSSKKLLLSDSGFYLCAWTDRAYGYTFGSGTRLTVV.

The chain uses TRBV27 and TRBJ2-1, with 7 bases aligning to TRBD1. Germline V gives CDR1 MNHEY, CDR2 SMNVEV (reference sequence). The trim removed 8 bases at V and 4 bases at J, leaving 5 bases unmatched. This CDR3 comprises 13 residues. Written as DNA, the CDR3 is TGTGCCAGCCCGGGACAGTATTACAATGAGCAGTTCTTC. Amino acid sequence: CASPGQYYNEQFF.

The chain is built from TRBV5-1 and TRBJ2-3; no reliable D call. The germline V and J ends were trimmed by 1 base and 6 bases, with 12 bases remaining between them. Germline V gives CDR1 SGHRS, CDR2 YFSETQ. The CDR3 is made up of 14 amino acids. CDR3: CASSLMSVGDTQYF. The CDR3 nucleotides read TGCGCCAGCAGCTTGATGTCCGTAGGGGATACGCAGTATTTT.

Only a few counts were recorded for this clone. This chain links TRBV30 with TRBJ2-1, with TRBD2 matching over 8 bases. Unmatched junction bases numbered 9, after V lost 8 bases and J lost 3 bases. The CDR3 loop spans 14 amino acids. Germline CDR1 is GTSNPN and CDR2 is SVGIG (reference sequence). CDR3 coding DNA: TGTGCCGGAACTCCTAGCGGGCGCTACAATGAGCAGTTCTTC. Its protein is CAGTPSGRYNEQFF. Complete variable domain (other parts from reference TRBV30 and TRBJ2-1): SQTIHQWPATLVQPVGSPLSLECTVEGTSNPNLYWYRQAAGRGLQLLFYSVGIGQISSEVPQNLSASRPQDRQFILSSKKLLLSDSGFYLCAGTPSGRYNEQFFGPGTRLTVL.

This chain uses TRBV25-1 with TRBJ2-7, with TRBD1 identical over 7 bases. The V and J ends lost 3 bases and 3 bases, in that order; junction bases with no gene match: 17. The CDR3 runs to 18 residues. Germline V gene lookup returns CDR1 MGHDK and CDR2 SYGVNS. The CDR3 region has the DNA TGTGCCAGCAGTGAGTTAAGGACCAAACAGGGGTCGGTCTACGAGCAGTACTTC. It specifies CASSELRTKQGSVYEQYF.

The rearrangement joins TRBV30 to TRBJ1-1; D call uncertain. The germline gives CDR1 GTSNPN, CDR2 SVGIG (reference sequence). Trimming removed 4 bases from V and 1 base from J, with 13 bases in between. The CDR3 contains 14 residues. DNA for the CDR3: TGTGCCTGGACCCACCGGGCAGGGAACACTGAAGCTTTCTTT. It translates to CAWTHRAGNTEAFF.

This rearrangement joins TRBV29-1 to TRBJ1-2; D is unresolved. This CDR3 is built from 12 residues. CDR1 is SQVTM and CDR2 is ANQGSEA in the germline V gene. Trimming shortened V by 3 bases and J by 7 bases, and 12 bases separated the two germline ends. The CDR3 spells CSVDVDGLGYTF. The CDR3 DNA is TGCAGCGTTGACGTTGACGGCCTTGGCTACACCTTC.

The CDR3 DNA follows: TGTGCCAGCAGGGACAGCTCTGGGGCCAACGTCCTGACTTTC. Its protein is CASRDSSGANVLTF. This chain uses TRBV7-9 with TRBJ2-6, with D possibly matching TRBD1 (6 bases). The CDR3 consists of 14 residues. Between the trimmed V and J ends, which lost 6 bases and 0 bases, there was a span of 6 bases. In germline, CDR1 is SEHNR, CDR2 FQNEAQ (reference sequence).

V and J are TRBV7-9 and TRBJ1-3, with a possible D match to TRBD1 (5 bases). Germline V CDR1 and CDR2: SEHNR, FQNEAQ (reference sequence). V lost 1 base and J 5 bases, leaving 15 bases between the germline ends. The length of the CDR3 is 16 residues. CDR3: CASSLVSDAGRNTIYF. CDR3 in DNA: TGTGCCAGCAGCTTAGTATCTGACGCAGGGAGAAACACCATATATTTT.

This chain joins TRBV30 and TRBJ1-2, with D possibly being TRBD1 (6 bases). Germline CDR1 is GTSNPN and CDR2 is SVGIG (reference sequence). Trimming cost V 5 bases and J 4 bases, with 17 bases left between them. The CDR3 covers 14 residues. The CDR3 region is CAWGAGGQSYGYTF. The DNA of the CDR3 is TGTGCCTGGGGTGCCGGCGGACAGTCCTATGGCTACACCTTC. Looking up the rest from reference TRBV30 and TRBJ1-2 gives the full variable domain: SQTIHQWPATLVQPVGSPLSLECTVEGTSNPNLYWYRQAAGRGLQLLFYSVGIGQISSEVPQNLSASRPQDRQFILSSKKLLLSDSGFYLCAWGAGGQSYGYTFGSGTRLTVV.

This clone has only a few counts. The rearrangement joins TRBV29-1 to TRBJ2-2; TRBD1 matches at 10 bases. J was trimmed by 7 bases and V by 5 bases; bases with no gene match: 4. The CDR3 loop spans 13 amino acids. From germline, CDR1 is SQVTM and CDR2 ANQGSEA. The CDR3 sequence is CSVRQGADGELFF. In DNA, the CDR3 is TGCAGCGTTCGACAGGGGGCGGACGGGGAGCTGTTTTTT.

CDR3 coding DNA: TGTGCCAGCAGTTTATGGAGTTTAGCGGGGGGGCCCGGAGAGCAGTACTTC. Amino acid sequence: CASSLWSLAGGPGEQYF. The chain couples TRBV28 to TRBJ2-7; 11 nucleotides align to TRBD2. The trim removed 0 bases at V and 7 bases at J, leaving 11 bases unmatched. The germline V gene has CDR1 MDHEN and CDR2 SYDVKM. CDR3 length: 17 amino acids.

V is TRBV7-8 and J is TRBJ2-1; 9 bases align to TRBD1. The germline gives CDR1 SGHVS, CDR2 FQNEAQ. The CDR3 consists of 16 residues. Unmatched junction bases numbered 11, after V lost 5 bases and J lost 6 bases. CDR3 bases: TGTGCCAGCAGCGTACGACCGGGACAGGGTAGCAATGAGCAGTTCTTC. Translated, it gives CASSVRPGQGSNEQFF. The full variable domain, in which reference TRBV7-8 and TRBJ2-1 provide the parts outside the CDR3, is GAGVSQSPRYKVAKRGQDVALRCDPISGHVSLFWYQQALGQGPEFLTYFQNEAQLDKSGLPSDRFFAERPEGSVSTLKIQRTQQEDSAVYLCASSVRPGQGSNEQFFGPGTRLTVL.